Each of the 18 T cell receptor beta chains below was sequenced from the same sample in a study of T cell changes during pregnancy in multiple sclerosis. TCRdb keeps only in-frame clones here, not all; method: immunoSEQ multiplex PCR. Of 55,000 to 80,000 clones in the sample, under 90% were seen once. The sequenced sample was peripheral blood, obtained after pregnancy. The receptors shown here come from a female donor in good health, enrolled as a control in a pregnancy study.

The gene calls are TRBV19 and TRBJ2-1; D remains ambiguous. CDR1 and CDR2 (germline): LNHDA, SQIVND (reference sequence). The CDR3 runs to 12 residues. V gave up 7 bases and J gave up 9 bases, with 13 bases separating them. The CDR3: CASNNRFGEQFF. The CDR3 region has the DNA TGTGCCAGTAACAACCGATTTGGTGAGCAGTTCTTC.

The J gene is TRBJ2-3, the V gene TRBV12-2; TRBD2 is taken as the D call from the table, unchecked against the DNA. TRBV12-2 is a pseudogene. The length of the CDR3 is 17 residues. CDR3 nucleotide sequence: TGTGCAAGTCGCTTCCGTCCGACTAGCGGGAGTCCAGATACGCAGTATTTT. Its protein product is CASRFRPTSGSPDTQYF.

V gene TRBV5-1 combines with J gene TRBJ2-1; 8 nucleotides agree with TRBD2. The CDR3 totals 15 residues. Trimming removed 3 bases from V and 6 bases from J; junction bases left unmatched: 8. Germline-derived CDR1 and CDR2 are SGHRS and YFSETQ. CDR3 loop: CASSSGLAHFNEQFF. The DNA for the CDR3 is TGCGCCAGCAGCTCTGGACTAGCCCATTTCAATGAGCAGTTCTTC. The complete variable domain, with remaining parts taken from reference TRBV5-1 and TRBJ2-1, reads KAGVTQTPRYLIKTRGQQVTLSCSPISGHRSVSWYQQTPGQGLQFLFEYFSETQRNKGNFPGRFSGRQFSNSRSEMNVSTLELGDSALYLCASSSGLAHFNEQFFGPGTRLTVL.

The chain carries TRBV4-1 and TRBJ2-1; tentative D call: TRBD2 (6 bases). Trimming took off 1 base at V and 3 bases at J, with 7 bases between the two ends. CDR1 and CDR2 from the germline V gene are MGHRA and YSYEKL. The CDR3 length is 14 residues. Written as DNA, the CDR3 is TGCGCCAGCAGCCAAGGGGGGGACTACAATGAGCAGTTCTTC. Encoded protein: CASSQGGDYNEQFF.

This rearrangement joins TRBV19 to TRBJ2-5, with TRBD2 matching 12 bases. The V segment lost 7 bases and the J segment 4 bases; nucleotides outside the gene matches: 4. This CDR3 is 14 amino acids long. Germline lookup yields CDR1 LNHDA and CDR2 SQIVND (reference sequence). CDR3 bases: TGTGCCAGTAACCCGACTAGCGGGGGAGAGACCCAGTACTTC. This codes for CASNPTSGGETQYF. The variable domain in full, with the rest retrieved from reference TRBV19 and TRBJ2-5, is DGGITQSPKYLFRKEGQNVTLSCEQNLNHDAMYWYRQDPGQGLRLIYYSQIVNDFQKGDIAEGYSVSREKKESFPLTVTSAQKNPTAFYLCASNPTSGGETQYFGPGTRLLVL.

The V gene is TRBV6-1, the J gene TRBJ2-7, with 9 positions matching TRBD2. This CDR3 comprises 15 residues. V lost 2 bases to trimming and J lost 6 bases; unmatched junction nucleotides: 8. Per germline, CDR1 MNHNS and CDR2 SASEGT. DNA of the CDR3: TGTGCCAGCAGTGAACTAGCGGGATCCCCTCGCGAGCAGTACTTC. Amino acids: CASSELAGSPREQYF.

The chain employs TRBV19 and TRBJ2-5; D not resolved. CDR1 is LNHDA, CDR2 SQIVND, per germline (reference sequence). V lost 7 bases and J 7 bases, leaving 19 bases between the germline ends. CDR3 length: 14 residues. The CDR3 bases are TGTGCCAGTACCGACGGCAGGCCGAGTGGGACCCAGTACTTC. Translation gives CASTDGRPSGTQYF.

This chain connects TRBV5-1 to TRBJ1-3, with 8 bases that match TRBD1. Germline loops: CDR1 SGHRS, CDR2 YFSETQ. The CDR3 length is 15 residues. Germline trimming cut 0 bases from V and 4 bases from J; bases unmatched to any gene: 3. The CDR3 is CASSLGQGMGNTIYF. The CDR3 DNA sequence: TGCGCCAGCAGCTTGGGACAGGGGATGGGAAACACCATATATTTT.

V gene TRBV30 combines with J gene TRBJ1-6, with 7 nucleotides matching TRBD1. The V segment lost 4 bases and the J segment 7 bases; nucleotides outside the gene matches: 7. The CDR3 is made up of 14 amino acids. Germline V gives CDR1 GTSNPN, CDR2 SVGIG (reference sequence). The CDR3 nucleotides are TGTGCCTGGACCCCGCCCAGGGGGAATTCACCCCTCCACTTT. Residues: CAWTPPRGNSPLHF. Full variable domain (rest looked up from reference TRBV30 and TRBJ1-6): SQTIHQWPATLVQPVGSPLSLECTVEGTSNPNLYWYRQAAGRGLQLLFYSVGIGQISSEVPQNLSASRPQDRQFILSSKKLLLSDSGFYLCAWTPPRGNSPLHFGNGTRLTVT.

The chain combines TRBV27 with TRBJ2-3; 12 bases are shared with TRBD1. The V segment lost 4 bases and the J segment 4 bases; nucleotides outside the gene matches: 9. This CDR3 spans 17 amino acids. Germline loops: CDR1 MNHEY, CDR2 SMNVEV (reference sequence). DNA for the CDR3: TGTGCCAGCAGTTCAACCGCCGGGACAGGGGGCGCAGATACGCAGTATTTT. Amino acid sequence: CASSSTAGTGGADTQYF.

The chain has TRBV20-1 and TRBJ2-5; TRBD1 matches at 7 bases. The V segment lost 7 bases and the J segment 5 bases; nucleotides outside the gene matches: 1. Germline V CDR1 and CDR2: DFQATT, SNEGSKA (reference sequence). The CDR3 contains 10 residues. DNA of the CDR3: TGCAGTGACAGGGGCGAGACCCAGTACTTC. Protein product: CSDRGETQYF.

This chain joins TRBV5-1 and TRBJ2-7; 7 nucleotides agree with TRBD2. Trimming removed 1 base from V and 6 bases from J; junction bases left unmatched: 7. Germline V CDR1 and CDR2: SGHRS, YFSETQ. This CDR3 has 14 amino acids. In DNA, the CDR3 is TGCGCCAGCAGCTTGTCGATGGGGGGGGGCGAGCAGTACTTC. Translation gives CASSLSMGGGEQYF.

The chain couples TRBV7-9 to TRBJ1-1, with 9 bases lining up with TRBD1. This CDR3 is 14 amino acids long. The V gene's germline CDR1 is SEHNR and CDR2 FQNEAQ (reference sequence). Germline trimming cut 3 bases from V and 6 bases from J; bases unmatched to any gene: 5. The CDR3 DNA reads as TGTGCCAGCAGCTTGGGACAGGGTGGGGCTGAAGCTTTCTTT. It codes for CASSLGQGGAEAFF.

As concerns this clone: The conserved closing phenylalanine or tryptophan is absent in this CDR3, likely reflecting a read error. It is unclear where the CDR3 begins or ends on the DNA, so no DNA is shown, and the CDR3 is as TCRdb lists it. The chain combines TRBV7-2 with TRBJ1-5. Ends included, the CDR3 has 13 residues. Per the germline V gene, CDR1 is SGHTA and CDR2 is FQGNSA. This chain's CDR3 is CASSLEGSGLGLC.

The CDR3 region is CASSLGRNTEAFF. The CDR3 DNA reads TGTGCCAGCAGCTTAGGCAGGAACACTGAAGCTTTCTTT. The rearrangement joins TRBV7-2 to TRBJ1-1; D is unclear. The CDR3 covers 13 residues. Germline lookup yields CDR1 SGHTA and CDR2 FQGNSA. Trimming stripped 1 base from V and 1 base from J, with 4 bases between.

This chain connects TRBV5-5 to TRBJ1-2; unclear D gene. The germline V gene has CDR1 SGHKS and CDR2 YYEKEE (reference sequence). V gave up 5 bases and J gave up 4 bases, with 15 bases separating them. CDR3 length: 14 residues. The CDR3 coding sequence is TGTGCCAGCAGGGCTGGGCTCGAACCCTATGGCTACACCTTC. It yields the protein CASRAGLEPYGYTF.

The chain links TRBV2 to TRBJ1-1, with D uncertain. V gave up 7 bases and J gave up 3 bases, with 12 bases separating them. Germline loops: CDR1 SNHLY, CDR2 FYNNEI. The CDR3 is 13 amino acids. The CDR3 DNA sequence: TGTGCCAGCAACCTGGTCCGGGACACTGAAGCTTTCTTT. This codes for CASNLVRDTEAFF.

The CDR3 spells CASSLEGVYNYGYTF. The CDR3 bases are TGTGCCAGCAGCTTGGAGGGAGTGTATAACTATGGCTACACCTTC. V is TRBV5-4 and J is TRBJ1-2; no clear D gene. The germline gives CDR1 SGHNT, CDR2 YYREEE (reference sequence). This CDR3 has 15 amino acids. Trimming cost V 0 bases and J 1 base, with 10 bases left between them.